This T cell receptor (beta chain) was recorded in a study of CD8+CD57+ T cells in acquired aplastic anemia (dated 2018 in TCRdb). As for the study more broadly: On average, sorted CD4+ and CD8+ cells yielded 2.5 to 3.5 ug of extracted DNA, with a range of roughly 0.17 to 27.4 ug. A CD8+CD57+ expansion meant a frequency higher than the mean frequency seen in healthy subjects. Results and caveats for the whole study, not just this receptor: Approximately 27 CD8+ CDR3 sequences were found in both patients and controls but appeared to be highly expressed in patients and within the immunodominant clones of the patients. CD8+ Simpson's diversity did not differ significantly between patients and healthy controls (P=0.060).

Patients chosen for sequencing had shown expansion of CD8+CD57+ cells by flow cytometry. Every patient had a diagnosis of severe acquired aplastic anemia based on International Study of Aplastic Anemia and Agranulocytosis and Camitta criteria. No therapy had been received by the patients at the time of blood sampling. TCR repertoires of sorted CD4+ and CD8+ blood T cells from severe aplastic anemia patients and healthy subjects were deep-sequenced in the study. In the USA, patient enrollment took place under clinicaltrials.gov protocols 00001620, 01623167, 00001397, 00071045, 00081523 and 00961064. Ficoll-Paque density gradient centrifugation was used to isolate peripheral blood mononuclear cells. Before DNA extraction, CD4+ and CD8+ T cells were sorted by FACS or by magnetic beads. Genomic DNA served as template for TCR beta VDJ combination and CDR3 sequence profiling. An Illumina HiSeq 2000 was the platform used for TCR repertoire sequencing. In the paper's pipeline: Repertoire assessment relied on Simpson's diversity index, CDR3 size and DJ length profiles, and TRBV/TRBJ rearrangement plots. The most abundant DNA sequence in the deep sequencing data was taken as the immunodominant clone. CDR3 amino acid sequences were checked for sharing across subjects and were also compared against the VDJdb database and published repertoires. TCRdb's own reprocessing of the public reads used fastp at Q25 and MiXCR and kept productive beta chains. CDR3 protein duplicates are merged, each entry listing the most common genes and DNA. It is TCRdb's table, rather than the study itself, that gives the V and J calls and clone size. The table for this sample lists 190,000 or so distinct CDR3 sequences; less than 50% of them were counted only once. The biggest ten clones account for about 2% of the sample.

V is clipped by 1 base and J by 4 bases, and the sequence between their germline boundaries is 14 bases long. The CDR3 starts with the cysteine, ends with the phenylalanine, and has 15 residues. Only the CDR3 region is kept as DNA, spanning 45 bases read in frame from base 1. Reading the germline V gene (reference sequence) gives CDR1 LNHNV and CDR2 YYDKDF. Comments on this clonotype: Its antigen specificity is not known. The input lacks base qualities; no much larger clone sits a single base away.

The origin of this receptor is a human donor with aplastic anemia. This receptor chain uses TRBV15 and TRBJ2-7; no D gene is confidently identified. The specimen sequenced was sorted CD4+, CD8+, or CD8+CD57+ T cells (not recorded which) from PBMCs. The CDR3 protein is CATSRAGQAVYEQYF. The sequenced DNA: TGTGCCACCAGCAGAGCTGGTCAGGCAGTATACGAGCAGTACTTC.